One sample yielded the 28 T cell receptor beta chains listed below, sequenced in a study of T cells in Graves' hyperthyroidism and ophthalmopathy. RNA transcripts were the template for amplifying TCR beta CDR3 regions. TCR CDR3 underwent first-round RT-PCR with the HTBI primer set. TCRdb redid the calling of the multiplex PCR reads with MiXCR, one entry per CDR3 protein. The sample carries roughly 420,000 distinct CDR3 sequences, around 15% recorded once. Sequenced sample: blood. The receptors stem from a young woman with Graves' hyperthyroidism.

This clonotype appeared many times. This chain uses TRBV5-1 with TRBJ2-3, with 9 positions matching TRBD2. The V segment lost 4 bases and the J segment 6 bases; nucleotides outside the gene matches: 6. Germline lookup yields CDR1 SGHRS and CDR2 YFSETQ. The CDR3 spans 14 residues. CDR3 DNA: TGCGCCAGCAGCGTCGGGACTAGCAGGGATACGCAGTATTTT. Protein sequence: CASSVGTSRDTQYF.

This clonotype was seen only a few times. This rearrangement joins TRBV13 to TRBJ1-1; 9 bases map to TRBD1. CDR1 PRHDT and CDR2 FYEKMQ come from the germline V gene (reference sequence). Germline trimming cut 4 bases from V and 4 bases from J; bases unmatched to any gene: 7. This CDR3 has 15 amino acids. Here the CDR3 reads CASSYETGGVTEAFF. CDR3 in DNA: TGTGCCAGCAGCTACGAAACAGGGGGCGTCACTGAAGCTTTCTTT.

The rearrangement links TRBV18 to TRBJ1-4, with D unclear. The V gene lost 3 bases and the J gene lost 8 bases, with 10 bases spanning the gap. Per the germline V gene, CDR1 is KGHSH and CDR2 is LQKENI. The CDR3 sequence is 13 residues long. The CDR3 loop reads CASSPRQREKLFF. In DNA form, the CDR3 reads TGTGCCAGCTCACCTAGGCAGCGGGAAAAACTGTTTTTT.

This clonotype was observed many times. The V gene is TRBV30, the J gene TRBJ2-7, with TRBD2 identical over 9 bases. The germline CDR1 and CDR2 sequences are GTSNPN and SVGIG (reference sequence). V shed 5 bases, J shed 3 bases, and the junction held 5 bases outside the gene matches. This CDR3 is 13 amino acids long. The CDR3 reads CAWDSGSFYEQYF. The CDR3 DNA follows: TGTGCCTGGGATAGCGGGAGTTTCTACGAGCAGTACTTC.

This clonotype was detected ten times or more. V gene TRBV29-1 combines with J gene TRBJ1-1; D gene unclear. The V end lost 2 bases, the J end lost 0 bases, and 7 bases lay between the germline ends. CDR3 length equals 13 residues. Germline V lookup: CDR1 SQVTM, CDR2 ANQGSEA. CDR3 loop: CSVEIQLNTEAFF. CDR3 bases: TGCAGCGTTGAAATTCAGCTGAACACTGAAGCTTTCTTT.

This clonotype appeared many times. The chain recombines TRBV20-1 with TRBJ1-1, with D perhaps TRBD1 (6 bases). Germline values: CDR1 DFQATT, CDR2 SNEGSKA (reference sequence). CDR3 length equals 13 residues. The V gene lost 5 bases and the J gene lost 6 bases, with 16 bases spanning the gap. For the CDR3, the DNA is TGCAGTGCTCGACCACCACAGGGATCTGAAGCTTTCTTT. The encoded protein is CSARPPQGSEAFF.

The rearrangement links TRBV24-1 to TRBJ2-5; D perhaps matches TRBD1 (6 bases). The CDR3 has 14 residues. Trimming stripped 3 bases from V and 5 bases from J, with 12 bases between. From germline, CDR1 is KGHDR and CDR2 SFDVKD. The CDR3 bases are TGTGCCACCAGTGATCAACAGGGATTGGAGACCCAGTACTTC. It codes for CATSDQQGLETQYF.

This clonotype appeared many times. For the CDR3, the DNA is TGCAGTGCTAGAGTAAGCGGTCGTCTCCTCTCCAATGAGCAGTTCTTC. Translating gives CSARVSGRLLSNEQFF. The chain combines TRBV20-1 with TRBJ2-1, with a tentative D call TRBD2 (5 bases). Germline V CDR1 and CDR2: DFQATT, SNEGSKA (reference sequence). The CDR3 has 16 amino acids. The V end lost 1 base, the J end lost 6 bases, and 19 bases lay between the germline ends.

The chain has TRBV12-3 or TRBV12-4 and TRBJ1-1, with 7 bases that match TRBD1. CDR3 length: 13 amino acids. The junction had 7 bases not matched to a gene; V was cut back by 6 bases and J by 6 bases. The CDR3 region is CASRTTGFAEAFF. The CDR3, as DNA: TGTGCCAGCAGAACGACAGGGTTCGCTGAAGCTTTCTTT.

The sample holds many counts of this clonotype. The rearrangement uses TRBV20-1 and TRBJ1-1; the D is unclear. V lost 3 bases and J 3 bases, leaving 11 bases between the germline ends. The CDR3 spans 13 residues. Germline CDR1 reads DFQATT; CDR2 reads SNEGSKA (reference sequence). The CDR3 region is CSASAGRDTEAFF. The CDR3 DNA reads TGCAGTGCTAGTGCTGGGAGGGACACTGAAGCTTTCTTT.

This clonotype has only a few counts. The V call is TRBV20-1, the J call TRBJ2-2, with TRBD2 matching 8 bases. V shed 1 base and J 3 bases; nucleotides not matched to a gene: 4. This CDR3 contains 15 residues. Germline V gene sequence: CDR1 DFQATT, CDR2 SNEGSKA (reference sequence). The CDR3, as DNA: TGCAGTGCTAGAGTGGCGGGGGGAGACACCGGGGAGCTGTTTTTT. Protein: CSARVAGGDTGELFF.

CDR3 amino acids: CASRTNTGANEKLFF. The CDR3 region has the DNA TGCGCCAGCAGGACAAACACGGGGGCTAATGAAAAACTGTTTTTT. The J gene is TRBJ1-4, the V gene TRBV5-1; tentatively, D is TRBD1 (5 bases). The CDR3 has 15 residues. Germline lookup yields CDR1 SGHRS and CDR2 YFSETQ. With 5 bases removed from V and 3 bases from J, the gap between germline ends came to 14 bases.

The table lists this clonotype with many counts. The chain uses TRBV2 and TRBJ1-1; TRBD1 is a possible D gene (5 bases). This CDR3 spans 11 amino acids. The germline V gene has CDR1 SNHLY and CDR2 FYNNEI. The ends were cut back, 6 bases at V and 8 bases at J, with 10 bases in the middle. The DNA of the CDR3 is TGTGCCAGCAGGGAGACAGTCGAAGCTTTCTTT. This codes for CASRETVEAFF. The whole variable domain, remainder taken from reference TRBV2 and TRBJ1-1, is EPEVTQTPSHQVTQMGQEVILRCVPISNHLYFYWYRQILGQKVEFLVSFYNNEISEKSEIFDDQFSVERPDGSNFTLKIRSTKLEDSAMYFCASRETVEAFFGQGTRLTVV.

This clonotype has a count of ten or more. The CDR3 nucleotides read TGTGCCAGCAGTGGTAGTCTCCCGACGAACAATGAGCAGTTCTTC. It translates to CASSGSLPTNNEQFF. The rearrangement joins TRBV7-9 to TRBJ2-1; D unclear. The V and J ends lost 6 bases and 5 bases respectively, with 17 bases between them. Per germline, CDR1 SEHNR and CDR2 FQNEAQ (reference sequence). The CDR3 is 15 residues long.

This clonotype was found many times. The rearrangement links TRBV7-2 to TRBJ1-4, with D possibly TRBD1 on 5 matching bases. CDR3 length: 15 amino acids. V lost 6 bases and J 2 bases, leaving 13 bases between the germline ends. Germline V CDR1 and CDR2: SGHTA, FQGNSA. The CDR3 sequence: CASRDFGGTNEKLFF. The CDR3 coding sequence is TGTGCCAGCAGGGACTTCGGGGGGACTAATGAAAAACTGTTTTTT.

This clonotype was counted ten times or more. The chain carries TRBV13 and TRBJ2-4, with 10 bases that match TRBD1. Germline CDR1 reads PRHDT; CDR2 reads FYEKMQ (reference sequence). J lost 2 bases, V lost 5 bases, and 3 bases had no gene match. This CDR3 is 15 amino acids long. In nucleotides, the CDR3 is TGTGCCAGCAGCCAGGGACAGGGGACCAAAAACATTCAGTACTTC. This codes for CASSQGQGTKNIQYF.

This clonotype occurred many times. The rearrangement links TRBV20-1 to TRBJ2-3, with 12 bases aligning to TRBD2. Losses at the gene ends were 0 bases for V and 2 bases for J; bases not matched to a gene: 9. This CDR3 contains 18 residues. Germline V gene data show CDR1 as DFQATT and CDR2 as SNEGSKA (reference sequence). This CDR3 reads CSARDLRTSGTYTDTQYF. CDR3 bases: TGCAGTGCTAGAGACCTTAGGACTAGCGGGACATACACAGATACGCAGTATTTT.

This clonotype was counted at least ten times. The chain carries TRBV6-1 and TRBJ2-2, with D possibly matching TRBD2 (6 bases). The CDR3 spans 12 residues. The germline gives CDR1 MNHNS, CDR2 SASEGT. V lost 10 bases, J lost 6 bases, and 12 bases lay in between. The CDR3 region has the DNA TGTGCCACACGGAGGGACGCCGGGGAGCTGTTTTTT. This codes for CATRRDAGELFF.

This clonotype was observed at least ten times. J is TRBJ1-2 and V is TRBV7-2; D gene unclear. Looked up from germline, CDR1 is SGHTA and CDR2 is FQGNSA. The CDR3 covers 15 residues. Trimming took off 1 base at V and 4 bases at J, with 13 bases between the two ends. The CDR3 reads CASSLGKGSLYGYTF. DNA of the CDR3: TGTGCCAGCAGCTTAGGAAAAGGATCCCTCTATGGCTACACCTTC.

The sample holds many counts of this clonotype. V and J are TRBV6-1 and TRBJ1-1, with D tentatively TRBD1 (5 bases). The ends were cut back, 8 bases at V and 1 base at J, with 14 bases in the middle. In germline, CDR1 is MNHNS, CDR2 SASEGT. CDR3 length: 14 residues. CDR3 in DNA: TGTGCCAGCCCCTCACGGGGGTCGAACACTGAAGCTTTCTTT. It codes for CASPSRGSNTEAFF.

This clonotype was observed many times. This rearrangement joins TRBV28 to TRBJ2-7; 9 positions agree with TRBD2. The germline V gene encodes CDR1 MDHEN and CDR2 SYDVKM. V lost 10 bases to trimming and J lost 3 bases; unmatched junction nucleotides: 13. This CDR3 is 15 amino acids long. As DNA, the CDR3 is TGTGCCACCTCTTGGGGCGGGAGGGGTTTCTACGAGCAGTACTTC. This codes for CATSWGGRGFYEQYF. The full variable domain, in which reference TRBV28 and TRBJ2-7 provide the parts outside the CDR3, is DVKVTQSSRYLVKRTGEKVFLECVQDMDHENMFWYRQDPGLGLRLIYFSYDVKMKEKGDIPEGYSVSREKKERFSLILESASTNQTSMYLCATSWGGRGFYEQYFGPGTRLTVT.

This clonotype was observed many times. V and J are TRBV20-1 and TRBJ2-3, with 8 bases fitting TRBD2. Per the germline V gene, CDR1 is DFQATT and CDR2 is SNEGSKA (reference sequence). The CDR3 is made up of 16 amino acids. V shed 6 bases, J shed 6 bases, and the junction held 17 bases outside the gene matches. In DNA, the CDR3 is TGCAGTGCCGCATCGATGACTAGCGCCACTCGGGATACGCAGTATTTT. It yields the protein CSAASMTSATRDTQYF.

The chain couples TRBV7-9 to TRBJ2-2; no clear D gene. The CDR3 extends over 16 amino acids. The V gene's germline CDR1 is SEHNR and CDR2 FQNEAQ (reference sequence). Trimming cost V 2 bases and J 4 bases, with 14 bases left between them. The CDR3, as DNA: TGTGCCAGCAGCTTAATTTTACCATCGGGCACCGGGGAGCTGTTTTTT. This codes for CASSLILPSGTGELFF.

This clonotype showed up many times. The chain is built from TRBV11-2 and TRBJ2-5; D is possibly TRBD1 (5 bases). This CDR3 is 15 amino acids long. Germline CDR1 and CDR2: SGHAT and FQNNGV. Trimming removed 5 bases from V and 4 bases from J, with 17 bases in between. The CDR3 reads CASSLRAVFVETQYF. The CDR3, as DNA: TGTGCCAGCAGCCTCAGGGCAGTCTTTGTAGAGACCCAGTACTTC.

This clonotype was seen many times. The J gene is TRBJ1-5, the V gene TRBV27; D gene ambiguous. The CDR3 totals 14 residues. CDR1 and CDR2 from the germline V gene are MNHEY and SMNVEV (reference sequence). Deletions cut 8 bases from V and 1 base from J, with 12 bases between. This CDR3 is CASAPLGSNQPQHF. CDR3 nucleotides: TGTGCCAGCGCACCTCTTGGGAGCAATCAGCCCCAGCATTTT.

This clonotype was detected many times. This chain uses TRBV20-1 with TRBJ2-3, with 10 nucleotides matching TRBD2. The V segment lost 4 bases and the J segment 3 bases; nucleotides outside the gene matches: 7. There are 15 residues in the CDR3. Germline loops: CDR1 DFQATT, CDR2 SNEGSKA (reference sequence). CDR3 nucleotide sequence: TGCAGTGCTATCTCTAGCGGGAGTCGTACAGATACGCAGTATTTT. Amino acid sequence: CSAISSGSRTDTQYF.

This clonotype was observed at least ten times. The rearrangement uses TRBV24-1 and TRBJ2-1; TRBD2 matches 13 bases. Germline loops: CDR1 KGHDR, CDR2 SFDVKD. The CDR3 has 19 amino acids. V shed 1 base, J shed 3 bases, and the junction held 8 bases outside the gene matches. The CDR3 DNA is TGTGCCACCAGTGATTTCGGACTAGCGGGAGATTCGCACTACAATGAGCAGTTCTTC. Residues: CATSDFGLAGDSHYNEQFF.

The chain uses TRBV6-4 and TRBJ2-2; 7 bases align to TRBD1. The CDR3 length is 15 residues. The germline V gene encodes CDR1 MRHNA and CDR2 SNTAGT. Trimming took 6 bases from V and 6 from J; bases not matched to a gene: 10. The CDR3 is CASSTTGTDAGELFF. For the CDR3, the DNA is TGTGCCAGCAGCACCACCGGGACAGACGCCGGGGAGCTGTTTTTT.